The sequence of this TCR beta chain was determined in a study of T cell responses to AZD1222 COVID-19 vaccine. General observations from the study: Females outnumbered males among donors, who were mostly white British; clonal diversity was possibly underestimated. Reports say nearly half of spike-specific TCRs go after unmutated variant regions.

Turning to this clone: Antigen: not known.

CDR1 and CDR2 from the germline V gene are MNHNS and SASEGT. CDR3 size: 13 residues. Trimming stripped 2 bases from V and 5 bases from J, with 9 bases between. TCRdb's copy holds only in-frame clones and misses some; the assay was immunoSEQ multiplex PCR. Here the sample spans approximately 77,000 clones, about 92% being singletons. This TCR was recovered from an adult who received the AZD1222 COVID-19 vaccine. The rearrangement joins TRBV6-1 to TRBJ1-1, with D perhaps TRBD1 (5 bases). The material was peripheral blood, obtained 28 days after the second AZD1222 dose. The CDR3 bases are TGTGCCAGCAGTGAATTCAGGGATACTGAAGCTTTCTTT. The encoded protein is CASSEFRDTEAFF.